The 25 T cell receptor beta chains below all came from one sample that was sequenced in a study of shared clonotypes between healthy human individuals. Clones were sequenced by immunoSEQ multiplex PCR, and TCRdb holds only the in-frame ones, with some missing. The top ten hold around 0.4% of the sample, which has a few million clones, approximately 93% seen once. Sequenced material: naive CD4+ T cells from PBMCs. Described subset: CD45RA+ positively selected. Every receptor here comes from a man aged 18 to 30 in good health. Some clones in this sample may be carry-over from other donors' samples.

The chain joins TRBV19 to TRBJ2-2, with TRBD1 identical over 7 bases. V trimming: 11 bases; J trimming: 4 bases; junction bases outside the gene matches: 7. The CDR3 covers 13 residues. CDR1 LNHDA and CDR2 SQIVND come from the germline V gene (reference sequence). CDR3 loop: CAGHRGGTGELFF. CDR3 in DNA: TGTGCCGGCCACAGGGGCGGCACCGGGGAGCTGTTTTTT.

The chain is built from TRBV6-5 and TRBJ2-2; D ambiguous. Looked up from germline, CDR1 is MNHEY and CDR2 is SVGAGI. This CDR3 contains 13 residues. With 5 bases removed from V and 4 bases from J, the gap between germline ends came to 8 bases. The CDR3 region has the DNA TGTGCCAGCAGTCAAGAGGTCACCGGGGAGCTGTTTTTT. It is translated as CASSQEVTGELFF.

This rearrangement joins TRBV5-1 to TRBJ2-2, with a tentative D call TRBD2 (5 bases). Trimming removed 4 bases from V and 4 bases from J, with 14 bases in between. CDR3 length: 15 residues. Germline V gene data show CDR1 as SGHRS and CDR2 as YFSETQ. CDR3 amino acids: CASSVGGSGTGELFF. In DNA, the CDR3 is TGCGCCAGCAGCGTCGGAGGTTCGGGCACCGGGGAGCTGTTTTTT. The full variable domain, in which reference TRBV5-1 and TRBJ2-2 provide the parts outside the CDR3, is KAGVTQTPRYLIKTRGQQVTLSCSPISGHRSVSWYQQTPGQGLQFLFEYFSETQRNKGNFPGRFSGRQFSNSRSEMNVSTLELGDSALYLCASSVGGSGTGELFFGEGSRLTVL.

The rearrangement links TRBV7-3 to TRBJ2-1, with 9 bases that match TRBD2. V was pared by 5 bases and J by 9 bases, with 14 bases of the junction left unmatched. Germline-derived CDR1 and CDR2 are SGHTA and FQGTGA. The CDR3 runs 16 residues. The DNA for the CDR3 is TGTGCCAGCAGCATCACTACCGGGCGGGAGGGGAGTGAGCAGTTCTTC. It specifies CASSITTGREGSEQFF.

The chain combines TRBV7-9 with TRBJ2-5; 7 bases agree with TRBD2. The CDR3 sequence is 14 residues long. Per the germline V gene, CDR1 is SEHNR and CDR2 is FQNEAQ (reference sequence). V shed 1 base and J 7 bases; nucleotides not matched to a gene: 6. CDR3 loop: CASSLEAGEGTQYF. As DNA, the CDR3 is TGTGCCAGCAGCTTAGAGGCGGGAGAGGGGACCCAGTACTTC.

The chain carries TRBV28 and TRBJ2-3; a possible D gene is TRBD2 (6 bases). The CDR3 has 15 residues. The germline gives CDR1 MDHEN, CDR2 SYDVKM. V was shortened by 5 bases and J by 2 bases, with 14 bases between the two germline ends. The CDR3 nucleotides are TGTGCCAGCAGTACTGAGGGACTCGCCACAGATACGCAGTATTTT. It encodes CASSTEGLATDTQYF.

The chain is built from TRBV21-1 and TRBJ2-2; the D call TRBD1 from the table was never checked on the DNA. TRBV21-1 represents a pseudogene. This CDR3 comprises 15 residues. CDR3 amino acids: CASSNWTDYTGELFF. Here the CDR3 DNA reads TGTGCCAGCAGCAATTGGACAGATTACACCGGGGAGCTGTTTTTT.

A word on this clone: Other DNA sequences of this sample code for an identical CDR3. The chain couples TRBV29-1 to TRBJ1-1, with a tentative D call TRBD1 (5 bases). The V and J ends lost 4 bases and 0 bases respectively, with 9 bases between them. CDR1 is SQVTM and CDR2 is ANQGSEA in the germline V gene. CDR3 length: 13 amino acids. DNA of the CDR3: TGCAGCGTTGTTCGACAGCTGAACACTGAAGCTTTCTTT. This gives the protein CSVVRQLNTEAFF.

The V call is TRBV7-9, the J call TRBJ2-7; no clear D gene. Germline CDR1 and CDR2: SEHNR and FQNEAQ (reference sequence). The CDR3 totals 13 residues. V was pared by 5 bases and J by 5 bases, with 13 bases between. DNA for the CDR3: TGTGCCAGCAGCCAAGCCGGTGAGCACGAGCAGTACTTC. Amino acids: CASSQAGEHEQYF.

CDR3 coding DNA: TGTGCCAGCAGGGAAGACAGGGGAAACTATGGCTACACCTTC. Translating it yields CASREDRGNYGYTF. The chain has TRBV25-1 and TRBJ1-2; 8 nucleotides agree with TRBD1. The CDR3 covers 14 residues. Germline-derived CDR1 and CDR2 are MGHDK and SYGVNS. Trimming took 6 bases from V and 2 from J; bases not matched to a gene: 5.

The CDR3 coding sequence is TGTGCCAGCAGCTTGGGGACAGGGGGAGATCAGCCCCAGCATTTT. It is translated as CASSLGTGGDQPQHF. This sequence joins TRBV5-6 and TRBJ1-5; TRBD1 aligns across 10 bases. Trimming cost V 0 bases and J 5 bases; bases outside gene matches: 2. CDR1 and CDR2 (germline): SGHDT, YYEEEE. This CDR3 region has 15 residues.

The J gene is TRBJ1-3, the V gene TRBV28, with a weak D call TRBD1 (5 bases). The CDR3 length is 18 residues. V was pared by 5 bases and J by 0 bases, with 20 bases between. Germline values: CDR1 MDHEN, CDR2 SYDVKM. The CDR3 DNA reads TGTGCCAGCAGTGATATGAAGTCGGGACGTTACTCTGGAAACACCATATATTTT. Translating gives CASSDMKSGRYSGNTIYF.

The CDR3 bases are TGCGCCAGCAGCCAAGATACCTCCTATGGCTACACCTTC. Translation gives CASSQDTSYGYTF. V gene TRBV4-1 combines with J gene TRBJ1-2; unclear D gene. Germline V lookup: CDR1 MGHRA, CDR2 YSYEKL. The germline V and J ends were trimmed by 0 bases and 4 bases, with 6 bases remaining between them. CDR3 length: 13 amino acids.

V usage is TRBV30 and J usage is TRBJ1-2; D remains unclear. Deletions cut 6 bases from V and 1 base from J, with 12 bases between. CDR1 and CDR2 (germline): GTSNPN, SVGIG (reference sequence). CDR3 length: 13 amino acids. The CDR3 bases are TGTGCCTGTACGCCTTGGAATAACTATGGCTACACCTTC. It encodes CACTPWNNYGYTF. Full variable domain (missing parts from reference TRBV30 and TRBJ1-2): SQTIHQWPATLVQPVGSPLSLECTVEGTSNPNLYWYRQAAGRGLQLLFYSVGIGQISSEVPQNLSASRPQDRQFILSSKKLLLSDSGFYLCACTPWNNYGYTFGSGTRLTVV.

The chain combines TRBV27 with TRBJ2-1, with 9 positions matching TRBD1. This CDR3 comprises 17 residues. After removal of 5 bases from V and 6 bases from J, the junction contained 14 bases not matched to a gene. The germline CDR1 and CDR2 sequences are MNHEY and SMNVEV (reference sequence). The CDR3 sequence is CASSPPGQGTWGNEQFF. The CDR3 DNA reads TGTGCCAGCAGTCCGCCCGGACAGGGGACGTGGGGCAATGAGCAGTTCTTC.

V and J are TRBV7-9 and TRBJ1-2, with D possibly TRBD1 on 5 matching bases. The germline V and J ends were trimmed by 1 base and 0 bases, with 9 bases remaining between them. CDR3 size: 15 residues. Germline V gene lookup returns CDR1 SEHNR and CDR2 FQNEAQ (reference sequence). DNA for the CDR3: TGTGCCAGCAGCTTAGAACCCAGGGCTAACTATGGCTACACCTTC. It is translated as CASSLEPRANYGYTF.

The CDR3 reads CASSKDPGWTYEQYF. CDR3 in DNA: TGTGCCAGCAGCAAAGACCCCGGTTGGACCTACGAGCAGTACTTC. V is TRBV7-2 and J is TRBJ2-7; D is unresolved. The length of the CDR3 is 15 residues. Trimming took off 5 bases at V and 2 bases at J, with 16 bases between the two ends. Looked up from germline, CDR1 is SGHTA and CDR2 is FQGNSA.

This clone occurred a few times. The chain links TRBV29-1 to TRBJ1-1, with no clear D. Germline loops: CDR1 SQVTM, CDR2 ANQGSEA. This CDR3 is built from 12 residues. Trimming removed 5 bases from V and 11 bases from J, with 18 bases in between. The CDR3 here is CSVSHGLWYAFF. The CDR3 region has the DNA TGCAGCGTTAGTCACGGTCTCTGGTATGCTTTCTTT.

This rearrangement joins TRBV7-9 to TRBJ1-1; D might be TRBD1 (6 bases). The CDR3 runs to 14 residues. CDR1 and CDR2 (germline): SEHNR, FQNEAQ (reference sequence). The ends were cut back, 1 base at V and 6 bases at J, with 12 bases in the middle. This chain's CDR3 is CASSLGQGRAEAFF. DNA of the CDR3: TGTGCCAGCAGCTTAGGTCAGGGGAGGGCTGAAGCTTTCTTT.

The V call is TRBV5-1, the J call TRBJ2-3; D remains ambiguous. The CDR3 extends over 16 amino acids. CDR1 and CDR2 from the germline V gene are SGHRS and YFSETQ. Between the trimmed V and J ends, which lost 1 base and 1 base, there was a span of 13 bases. The CDR3 nucleotides read TGCGCCAGCAGCTTGTGGGCTGATCGAGGCACAGATACGCAGTATTTT. Translated, it gives CASSLWADRGTDTQYF.

The chain is built from TRBV6-4 and TRBJ1-2; a weak D match, TRBD1 (5 bases). Germline V gene lookup returns CDR1 MRHNA and CDR2 SNTAGT. The CDR3 totals 15 residues. V was pared by 5 bases and J by 2 bases, with 15 bases between. In DNA, the CDR3 is TGTGCCAGCAGTAGACTCTCCGGGGGGAACTATGGCTACACCTTC. Protein sequence: CASSRLSGGNYGYTF.

This clone was counted between two and nine times. The V and J genes are TRBV11-3 and TRBJ1-1; D possibly corresponds to TRBD1 (6 bases). The germline gives CDR1 SGHNT, CDR2 YENEEA. This CDR3 spans 13 amino acids. The V gene lost 2 bases and the J gene lost 6 bases, with 10 bases spanning the gap. CDR3 protein: CASSLSTGAEAFF. CDR3 in DNA: TGTGCCAGCAGCTTATCGACAGGAGCTGAAGCTTTCTTT. Full variable domain (remainder filled in from reference TRBV11-3 and TRBJ1-1): EAGVVQSPRYKIIEKKQPVAFWCNPISGHNTLYWYLQNLGQGPELLIRYENEEAVDDSQLPKDRFSAERLKGVDSTLKIQPAELGDSAVYLCASSLSTGAEAFFGQGTRLTVV.

The chain carries TRBV9 and TRBJ1-1; D possibly corresponds to TRBD1 (6 bases). This CDR3 has 14 residues. Per germline, CDR1 SGDLS and CDR2 YYNGEE. V was cut by 0 bases and J by 4 bases, with 10 bases left in between. The CDR3 DNA sequence: TGTGCCAGCAGCGTAGAACAGGGCTTCACTGAAGCTTTCTTT. This codes for CASSVEQGFTEAFF. The variable domain in full, with the rest retrieved from reference TRBV9 and TRBJ1-1, is DSGVTQTPKHLITATGQRVTLRCSPRSGDLSVYWYQQSLDQGLQFLIQYYNGEERAKGNILERFSAQQFPDLHSELNLSSLELGDSALYFCASSVEQGFTEAFFGQGTRLTVV.

This chain uses TRBV4-2 with TRBJ2-7, with 7 bases identical to TRBD1. This CDR3 has 16 residues. The germline gives CDR1 LGHNA, CDR2 YNFKEQ. The trim removed 2 bases at V and 0 bases at J, leaving 7 bases unmatched. This chain's CDR3 is CASSQFSGTASYEQYF. CDR3 nucleotides: TGTGCCAGCAGCCAATTCTCAGGGACAGCCTCCTACGAGCAGTACTTC.

V is TRBV29-1 and J is TRBJ1-2; D is possibly TRBD1 (5 bases). The CDR3 length is 14 residues. Deletions cut 6 bases from V and 2 bases from J, with 16 bases between. Germline V gene sequence: CDR1 SQVTM, CDR2 ANQGSEA. The CDR3 loop reads CSVRKGGENYGYTF. In DNA form, the CDR3 reads TGCAGCGTGAGGAAGGGAGGGGAGAACTATGGCTACACCTTC. The entire variable domain, with the rest obtained from reference TRBV29-1 and TRBJ1-2, is as follows: SAVISQKPSRDICQRGTSLTIQCQVDSQVTMMFWYRQQPGQSLTLIATANQGSEATYESGFVIDKFPISRPNLTFSTLTVSNMSPEDSSIYLCSVRKGGENYGYTFGSGTRLTVV.